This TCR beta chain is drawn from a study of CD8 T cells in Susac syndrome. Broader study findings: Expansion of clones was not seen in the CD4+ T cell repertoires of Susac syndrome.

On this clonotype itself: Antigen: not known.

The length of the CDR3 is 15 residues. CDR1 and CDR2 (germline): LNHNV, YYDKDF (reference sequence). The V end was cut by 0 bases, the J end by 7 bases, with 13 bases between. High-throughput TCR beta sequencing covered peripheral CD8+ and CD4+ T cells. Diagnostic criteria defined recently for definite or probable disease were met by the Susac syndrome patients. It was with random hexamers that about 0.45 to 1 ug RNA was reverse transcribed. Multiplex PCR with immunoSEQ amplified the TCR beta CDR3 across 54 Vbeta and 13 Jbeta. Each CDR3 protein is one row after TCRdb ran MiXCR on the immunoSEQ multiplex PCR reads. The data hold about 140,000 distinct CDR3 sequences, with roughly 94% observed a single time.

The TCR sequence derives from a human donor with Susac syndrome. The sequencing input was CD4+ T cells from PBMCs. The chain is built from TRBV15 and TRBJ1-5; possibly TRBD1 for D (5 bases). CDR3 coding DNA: TGTGCCACCAGCAGAGATTGGGGCATCGGCCAGCCCCAGCATTTT. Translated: CATSRDWGIGQPQHF.